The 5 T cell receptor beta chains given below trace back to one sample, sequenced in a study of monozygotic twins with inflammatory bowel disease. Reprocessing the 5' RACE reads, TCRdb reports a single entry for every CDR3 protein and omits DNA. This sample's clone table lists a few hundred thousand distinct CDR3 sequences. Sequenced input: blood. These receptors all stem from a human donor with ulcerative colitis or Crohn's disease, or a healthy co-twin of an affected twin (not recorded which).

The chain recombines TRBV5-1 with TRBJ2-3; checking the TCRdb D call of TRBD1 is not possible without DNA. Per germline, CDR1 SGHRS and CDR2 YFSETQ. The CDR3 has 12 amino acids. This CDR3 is CASSTGEDTQYF.

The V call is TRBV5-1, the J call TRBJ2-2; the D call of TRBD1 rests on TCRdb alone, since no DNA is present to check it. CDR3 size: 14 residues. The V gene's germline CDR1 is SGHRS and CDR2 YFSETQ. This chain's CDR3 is CASSQGQNTGELFF.

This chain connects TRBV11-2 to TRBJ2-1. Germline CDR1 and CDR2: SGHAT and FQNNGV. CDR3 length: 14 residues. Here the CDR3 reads CASSQSPGYNEQFF. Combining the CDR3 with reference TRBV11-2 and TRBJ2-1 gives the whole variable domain EAGVAQSPRYKIIEKRQSVAFWCNPISGHATLYWYQQILGQGPKLLIQFQNNGVVDDSQLPKDRFSAERLKGVDSTLKIQPAKLEDSAVYLCASSQSPGYNEQFFGPGTRLTVL.

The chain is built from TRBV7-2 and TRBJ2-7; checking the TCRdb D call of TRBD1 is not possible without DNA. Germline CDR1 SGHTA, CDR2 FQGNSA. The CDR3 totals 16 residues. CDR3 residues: CASSPGSGLTGYEQYF. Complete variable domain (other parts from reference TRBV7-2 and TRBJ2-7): GAGVSQSPSNKVTEKGKDVELRCDPISGHTALYWYRQSLGQGLEFLIYFQGNSAPDKSGLPSDRFSAERTGGSVSTLTIQRTQQEDSAVYLCASSPGSGLTGYEQYFGPGTRLTVT.

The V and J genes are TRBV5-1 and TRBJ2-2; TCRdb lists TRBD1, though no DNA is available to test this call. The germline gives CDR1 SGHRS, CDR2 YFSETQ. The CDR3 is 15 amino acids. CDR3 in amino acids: CASTPLDRGLGELFF.